The next 8 T cell receptor beta chains were all read from a single sample in a study of T cells in women clearing cervical HPV infection. Assay used: immunoSEQ multiplex PCR; TCRdb lists only in-frame clones, some missing. Its listing shows tens of thousands of clones. Sequences were obtained from blood buffy coat. These receptors all stem from a woman aged 18-70 years with a cervical HPV16 infection that either progressed to CIN3+ or cleared (not recorded which).

Points on this clone: The CDR3 goes on 3 residues after the read ends, and that part is filled in from the germline J gene. The chain uses TRBV11-3 and TRBJ2-7; tentative D call: TRBD2 (5 bases). CDR3 length: 15 residues. Per germline, CDR1 SGHNT and CDR2 YENEEA. V dropped 4 bases and J dropped 3 bases, with 16 bases sitting between them. CDR3 region: CASSSRTSTGYEQYF. The covered CDR3 bases are TGTGCCAGCAGCTCCCGGACTTCTACGGGCTACGAG.

Worth noting for this clone: The read ends 3 residues shy of where the CDR3 ends; the end is completed using the germline J gene. This chain links TRBV20-1 with TRBJ2-7; a possible D gene is TRBD1 (6 bases). Germline V gene lookup returns CDR1 DFQATT and CDR2 SNEGSKA (reference sequence). Trimming removed 1 base at V and 4 bases at J, with 11 bases between. This CDR3 region has 13 residues. The CDR3 sequence: CSARAGVGYEQYF. The sequenced part of the CDR3 DNA is TGCAGTGCTAGAGCAGGGGTTGGGTACGAG.

CDR3 bases read: TGTGCCAGCAGCCTAGGGACTAGTGGTAAAGAGACC. It specifies CASSLGTSGKET. The CDR3 in its entirety is CASSLGTSGKETQYF. J is TRBJ2-5 and V is TRBV2; TRBD2 agrees at 8 bases. The read ends 3 residues early relative to the CDR3; the germline J gene fills the gap. J was trimmed by 3 bases and V by 6 bases; bases with no gene match: 9. The CDR3 loop spans 15 amino acids. CDR1 SNHLY and CDR2 FYNNEI come from the germline V gene.

A note on this clone: The CDR3 goes on 3 residues after the read ends, and that part is filled in from the germline J gene. The chain joins TRBV13 to TRBJ1-5; D uncertain. V lost 5 bases and J lost 2, with 13 bases in between. Germline V gene data show CDR1 as PRHDT and CDR2 as FYEKMQ (reference sequence). The CDR3 has 15 residues. CDR3 DNA (partial): TGTGCCAGCAGCCACGGGTCTGGTCGCAATCAGCCC. It is translated as CASSHGSGRNQP. The full CDR3 reads CASSHGSGRNQPQHF.

Details on this clone: The read stops 3 residues short of the end of the CDR3; the missing end is completed from the germline J gene. The rearrangement joins TRBV5-3 to TRBJ2-1; 10 nucleotides match TRBD1. TRBV5-3 is known as an ORF, though its function is uncertain. The CDR3 is 19 amino acids. V lost 3 bases and J lost 1; bases outside the gene matches: 13. CDR3 loop: CARSSGTGVCLKSYNEQFF. The CDR3 DNA, read in part, is TGTGCCAGAAGCTCCGGGACAGGGGTATGTTTAAAGTCCTACAATGAG.

About this clone: The read is 3 residues too short to cover the CDR3 end, so that end is filled in from the germline J gene. This chain connects TRBV20-1 to TRBJ2-3, with TRBD2 matching over 9 bases. CDR3 length: 16 residues. Germline CDR1 reads DFQATT; CDR2 reads SNEGSKA (reference sequence). J lost 6 bases, V lost 0 bases, and 10 bases had no gene match. Partial CDR3 DNA: TGCAGTGCTAGAGATCTAGATAGCGGGGGTCGGGATACG. It specifies CSARDLDSGGRDT. In full, the CDR3 reads CSARDLDSGGRDTQYF.

Details on this clone: The sequenced fragment ends 3 residues before the CDR3 boundary, so the rest is inferred from the germline J gene. This rearrangement joins TRBV5-1 to TRBJ2-1, with 8 positions matching TRBD2. The CDR3 covers 15 residues. CDR1 and CDR2 from the germline V gene are SGHRS and YFSETQ. V shed 4 bases, J shed 8 bases, and the junction held 11 bases outside the gene matches. The part of the CDR3 DNA that was read is TGCGCCAGCAGCCTGGGACTAGTTCTTCTATATGAG. This codes for CASSLGLVLLYE. In full, the CDR3 is CASSLGLVLLYEQFF.

Remarks on this clone: The CDR3 end is not reached by the read, which stops 3 residues before it; the germline J gene fills it in. V gene TRBV9 combines with J gene TRBJ1-6, with a possible D match to TRBD1 (5 bases). CDR1 and CDR2 from the germline V gene are SGDLS and YYNGEE. Trimming took off 0 bases at V and 6 bases at J, with 10 bases between the two ends. There are 15 residues in the CDR3. Partial CDR3 DNA: TGTGCCAGCAGCGTAGCAGGACAACTTAATTCACCC. As protein: CASSVAGQLNSP. The entire CDR3 protein is CASSVAGQLNSPLHF.